The 29 T cell receptor beta chains reported below all come from one sample, sequenced in a study of T cells in Graves' hyperthyroidism and ophthalmopathy (dated by TCRdb to the late 2010s). To prepare the library, multiplex PCR was applied. Data came from an Illumina HiSeq 2000. Amplification of TCR beta CDR3 regions was carried out from RNA transcripts. For the first round of RT-PCR on the TCR CDR3, the HTBI primer set was used together with the Qiagen OneStep RT-PCR kit. TCRdb cleaned the public reads at Q25 with fastp, built clones with MiXCR and kept in-frame beta chains. Identical CDR3 protein sequences are pooled into one entry, listed with their most common genes and DNA. This sample gives 600,000 to 650,000 distinct CDR3 sequences in total; around 15% of them show up just once. In total, the top ten clones hold around 3.9% of the sample. The sample taken for sequencing was blood. The source is a woman in her twenties or thirties with Graves' hyperthyroidism.

This clonotype has a count of ten or more. The chain links TRBV20-1 to TRBJ2-1; TRBD2 aligns across 7 bases. CDR1 and CDR2 (germline): DFQATT, SNEGSKA (reference sequence). CDR3 size: 13 residues. V was clipped by 6 bases and J by 5 bases; unmatched bases: 7. The CDR3 here is CSATGTNNNEQFF. In nucleotides, the CDR3 is TGCAGTGCGACCGGGACTAACAACAATGAGCAGTTCTTC.

This clonotype was seen repeatedly, ten times or more. The CDR3 loop is CASSLMDRGGYTF. In DNA form, the CDR3 reads TGTGCCAGCAGCTTAATGGACAGGGGCGGCTACACCTTC. The chain is built from TRBV7-9 and TRBJ1-2; TRBD1 aligns across 9 bases. V was clipped by 2 bases and J by 8 bases; unmatched bases: 3. CDR3 length equals 13 residues. Germline V CDR1 and CDR2: SEHNR, FQNEAQ (reference sequence).

The chain combines TRBV20-1 with TRBJ2-3; 7 bases are shared with TRBD2. The CDR3 spans 16 residues. CDR1 and CDR2 from the germline V gene are DFQATT and SNEGSKA (reference sequence). V lost 3 bases, J lost 2 bases, and 11 bases stayed unmatched. The CDR3 is CSASGGRETSTDTQYF. Written as DNA, the CDR3 is TGCAGTGCTAGCGGGGGGAGGGAGACCTCCACAGATACGCAGTATTTT.

There are many counts of this clonotype. V gene TRBV28 combines with J gene TRBJ1-2, with 8 bases identical to TRBD1. Germline V gives CDR1 MDHEN, CDR2 SYDVKM. The CDR3 runs 14 residues. The junction had 5 bases not matched to a gene; V was cut back by 5 bases and J by 3 bases. This CDR3 is CASSQPGGDYGYTF. The CDR3 nucleotides read TGTGCCAGCAGTCAACCAGGGGGCGACTATGGCTACACCTTC.

This clonotype has more than one count but fewer than ten. The chain carries TRBV7-2 and TRBJ1-1, with 8 bases aligning to TRBD1. The CDR3 consists of 15 residues. Looked up from germline, CDR1 is SGHTA and CDR2 is FQGNSA. Germline trimming cut 5 bases from V and 4 bases from J; bases unmatched to any gene: 9. The CDR3 region is CASSASRGPITEAFF. CDR3 DNA: TGTGCCAGCAGCGCCTCCAGGGGGCCGATCACTGAAGCTTTCTTT.

This clonotype came up many times. The chain recombines TRBV28 with TRBJ2-3; 11 nucleotides line up with TRBD2. The CDR3 runs to 16 residues. In germline, CDR1 is MDHEN, CDR2 SYDVKM. Losses at the gene ends were 6 bases for V and 5 bases for J; bases not matched to a gene: 10. CDR3: CASSPRLAGSVDTQYF. CDR3 sequence (DNA): TGTGCCAGCAGCCCCCGACTAGCGGGATCGGTAGATACGCAGTATTTT.

This clonotype came up many times. The chain couples TRBV18 to TRBJ2-5; weak D call: TRBD2 (5 bases). CDR1 and CDR2 (germline): KGHSH, LQKENI. The CDR3 loop spans 12 amino acids. Trimming took 3 bases from V and 5 from J, leaving 7 bases between them. CDR3 residues: CASSPSGETQYF. CDR3 sequence (DNA): TGTGCCAGCTCACCGTCGGGGGAGACCCAGTACTTC.

This clonotype was picked up many times. The chain links TRBV2 to TRBJ2-3; 11 positions agree with TRBD2. The CDR3 is 15 amino acids. V gave up 5 bases and J gave up 1 base; unmatched junction bases: 2. Germline lookup yields CDR1 SNHLY and CDR2 FYNNEI. The CDR3 loop is CASSWTSGRTDTQYF. DNA of the CDR3: TGTGCCAGCAGTTGGACTAGCGGGCGCACAGATACGCAGTATTTT.

This clonotype was detected ten times or more. The J gene is TRBJ1-1, the V gene TRBV20-1; possible D gene TRBD1, 6 bases. The ends were cut back, 1 base at V and 4 bases at J, with 10 bases in the middle. CDR1 and CDR2 (germline): DFQATT, SNEGSKA (reference sequence). There are 13 residues in the CDR3. The CDR3 region is CSARVQGGTEAFF. The CDR3 nucleotides read TGCAGTGCTAGAGTACAGGGAGGCACTGAAGCTTTCTTT.

The chain links TRBV30 to TRBJ2-3, with D perhaps matching TRBD1 (5 bases). The germline V gene encodes CDR1 GTSNPN and CDR2 SVGIG (reference sequence). The V end lost 2 bases, the J end lost 3 bases, and 15 bases lay between the germline ends. The CDR3 has 15 amino acids. CDR3 bases: TGTGCCTGGAGTCCCTCTACTCACAGGACAGATACGCAGTATTTT. Translating gives CAWSPSTHRTDTQYF.

This clonotype was observed a few times. J is TRBJ2-7 and V is TRBV6-1, with D uncertain. The CDR3 is 14 residues long. Germline V CDR1 and CDR2: MNHNS, SASEGT. Trimming took off 6 bases at V and 3 bases at J, with 15 bases between the two ends. In DNA form, the CDR3 reads TGTGCCAGCAGCTTAACTACGGCCAACTACGAGCAGTACTTC. Translation: CASSLTTANYEQYF.

Comment on this clonotype: This clone may be a read error of a much larger clone one base away. The chain has TRBV6-2 or TRBV6-3 and TRBJ2-7; D uncertain. The CDR3 loop spans 11 amino acids. CDR1 MNHEY and CDR2 SVGEGT come from the germline V gene. The CDR3 region has the DNA TGTGCCAGCAGTGACATGTACGGGCAGTACTTC. It encodes CASSDMYGQYF.

This clonotype was detected ten times or more. V usage is TRBV2 and J usage is TRBJ2-1; 8 bases fit TRBD2. This CDR3 is built from 16 residues. V lost 6 bases to trimming and J lost 7 bases; unmatched junction nucleotides: 14. Germline CDR1 is SNHLY and CDR2 is FYNNEI. The CDR3 spells CASSPYTSGAGNEQFF. CDR3 sequence (DNA): TGTGCCAGCAGCCCATACACTAGCGGAGCAGGTAATGAGCAGTTCTTC. Drawing the rest from reference TRBV2 and TRBJ2-1, the complete variable domain is EPEVTQTPSHQVTQMGQEVILRCVPISNHLYFYWYRQILGQKVEFLVSFYNNEISEKSEIFDDQFSVERPDGSNFTLKIRSTKLEDSAMYFCASSPYTSGAGNEQFFGPGTRLTVL.

This chain uses TRBV11-2 with TRBJ2-7, with D perhaps TRBD2 (5 bases). CDR1 and CDR2 (germline): SGHAT, FQNNGV. Trimming cost V 5 bases and J 4 bases, with 24 bases left between them. This CDR3 comprises 17 residues. The CDR3 is CASSEGPQLGSVYEQYF. The CDR3 region has the DNA TGTGCCAGCAGCGAAGGGCCCCAGTTGGGGAGTGTATACGAGCAGTACTTC.

The rearrangement uses TRBV12-3 or TRBV12-4 and TRBJ2-7; D is undetermined. Trimming cost V 7 bases and J 5 bases, with 12 bases left between them. There are 12 residues in the CDR3. CDR3 in DNA: TGTGCCAGCATGCCAGGTATACACGAGCAGTACTTC. Translating it yields CASMPGIHEQYF.

V usage is TRBV5-1 and J usage is TRBJ2-1, with TRBD2 identical over 10 bases. The CDR3 has 16 residues. The ends lost 0 bases at V and 8 bases at J; junction bases unmatched: 8. Germline V gives CDR1 SGHRS, CDR2 YFSETQ. The CDR3 sequence is CASSLARASGSHEQFF. CDR3 DNA: TGCGCCAGCAGCTTGGCGAGGGCTAGCGGGAGTCATGAGCAGTTCTTC. The complete variable domain, with remaining parts taken from reference TRBV5-1 and TRBJ2-1, reads KAGVTQTPRYLIKTRGQQVTLSCSPISGHRSVSWYQQTPGQGLQFLFEYFSETQRNKGNFPGRFSGRQFSNSRSEMNVSTLELGDSALYLCASSLARASGSHEQFFGPGTRLTVL.

The table lists this clonotype with a few counts. This chain links TRBV20-1 with TRBJ2-7; 7 bases match TRBD2. Germline V gene sequence: CDR1 DFQATT, CDR2 SNEGSKA (reference sequence). Trimming cost V 6 bases and J 2 bases; bases outside gene matches: 7. The CDR3 consists of 13 residues. The CDR3 DNA follows: TGCAGTGCAGCGGCGGGAGAGGCCTACGAGCAGTACTTC. Residues: CSAAAGEAYEQYF.

This sequence joins TRBV10-3 and TRBJ2-2; the D is unclear. This CDR3 spans 14 amino acids. Germline loops: CDR1 ENHRY, CDR2 SYGVKD. The V end lost 10 bases, the J end lost 3 bases, and 15 bases lay between the germline ends. The DNA for the CDR3 is TGTGCCACCCGTGGTGAGGCTTACACCGGGGAGCTGTTTTTT. Its protein product is CATRGEAYTGELFF.

This clonotype was counted ten times or more. CDR3 sequence reads: CASSFNLETYEQYF. The DNA of the CDR3 is TGTGCCAGCAGTTTTAACCTAGAAACCTACGAGCAGTACTTC. The rearrangement uses TRBV28 and TRBJ2-7; D is uncertain. Germline CDR1 is MDHEN and CDR2 is SYDVKM. V dropped 3 bases and J dropped 2 bases, with 11 bases sitting between them. The CDR3 runs to 14 residues.

The J gene is TRBJ1-2, the V gene TRBV5-4, with D tentatively TRBD1 (6 bases). The V end was cut by 2 bases, the J end by 4 bases, with 12 bases between. This CDR3 has 14 amino acids. CDR1 SGHNT and CDR2 YYREEE come from the germline V gene (reference sequence). The CDR3 DNA reads as TGTGCCAGCAGCTTTAATACAGGGTTCTATGGCTACACCTTC. Protein: CASSFNTGFYGYTF.

The J gene is TRBJ2-7, the V gene TRBV4-1; the D call may be TRBD1 or TRBD2 (5 bases each). The CDR3 extends over 15 amino acids. Per the germline V gene, CDR1 is MGHRA and CDR2 is YSYEKL. The germline V and J ends were trimmed by 4 bases and 5 bases, with 18 bases remaining between them. As DNA, the CDR3 is TGCGCCAGCAGCCTTATTGGGGCGGGTTTAAACGAGCAGTACTTC. Protein sequence: CASSLIGAGLNEQYF.

The chain recombines TRBV27 with TRBJ1-4, with D maybe TRBD1 (5 bases). The CDR3 spans 15 residues. Germline CDR1 reads MNHEY; CDR2 reads SMNVEV (reference sequence). V lost 6 bases, J lost 8 bases, and 19 bases lay in between. The chain's CDR3 is CASSPSRLRGEKLFF. The CDR3 DNA sequence: TGTGCCAGCAGCCCCTCGCGGCTCCGGGGCGAAAAACTGTTTTTT. Based on the CDR3 plus reference TRBV27 and TRBJ1-4, the full variable domain is EAQVTQNPRYLITVTGKKLTVTCSQNMNHEYMSWYRQDPGLGLRQIYYSMNVEVTDKGDVPEGYKVSRKEKRNFPLILESPSPNQTSLYFCASSPSRLRGEKLFFGSGTQLSVL.

This clonotype was observed many times. The chain carries TRBV6-2 or TRBV6-3 and TRBJ1-1; no reliable D call. Trimming took off 7 bases at V and 4 bases at J, with 22 bases between the two ends. Germline CDR1 MNHEY, CDR2 SVGEGT. The CDR3 totals 16 residues. The CDR3 sequence is CASNNYGGLFGTEAFF. In DNA, the CDR3 is TGTGCCAGCAACAACTACGGAGGGCTGTTTGGCACTGAAGCTTTCTTT.

As regards this clonotype: This could be a read error, since a much larger clone is one nucleotide away. The chain's CDR3 is CASMAGGSSYNEQFF. As DNA, the CDR3 is TGTGCCAGCATGGCGGGGGGGAGCTCCTACAATGAGCAGTTCTTC. The chain combines TRBV12-3 or TRBV12-4 with TRBJ2-1, with 9 bases aligning to TRBD2. The CDR3 loop spans 15 amino acids. With V trimmed by 7 bases and J by 0 bases, 4 bases remained unmatched.

The gene calls are TRBV18 and TRBJ1-5; D not resolved. Trimming removed 4 bases from V and 9 bases from J, with 13 bases in between. CDR1 is KGHSH, CDR2 LQKENI, per germline. This CDR3 contains 13 residues. In nucleotides, the CDR3 is TGTGCCAGCTCACAGCAGGATTCCGGGCCCCAGCATTTT. It translates to CASSQQDSGPQHF. The entire variable domain, with the rest obtained from reference TRBV18 and TRBJ1-5, is as follows: NAGVMQNPRHLVRRRGQEARLRCSPMKGHSHVYWYRQLPEEGLKFMVYLQKENIIDESGMPKERFSAEFPKEGPSILRIQQVVRGDSAAYFCASSQQDSGPQHFGDGTRLSIL.

This clonotype was found once. Just one base apart from a much larger clone, this may be a read error. The V gene is TRBV30, the J gene TRBJ1-1; D is perhaps TRBD1 (5 bases). This CDR3 is built from 11 residues. CDR1 and CDR2 (germline): GTSNPN, SVGIG (reference sequence). CDR3 in DNA: TGTGTCTGGGGCTTGAACACTGAAGCTTTCTTT. Protein sequence: CVWGLNTEAFF.

The sample holds many counts of this clonotype. The chain joins TRBV20-1 to TRBJ2-3; weak D call: TRBD2 (5 bases). Germline-derived CDR1 and CDR2 are DFQATT and SNEGSKA (reference sequence). V lost 5 bases and J lost 0, with 15 bases in between. The CDR3 is 15 amino acids. The DNA for the CDR3 is TGCAGTGCTCCCCACCAGCGGAGGAGCACAGATACGCAGTATTTT. Amino acids: CSAPHQRRSTDTQYF.

This clonotype came up many times. The chain links TRBV28 to TRBJ1-1; D is unresolved. The CDR3 extends over 12 amino acids. Trimming pared 5 bases from V and 8 bases from J, leaving 12 bases between. The germline gives CDR1 MDHEN, CDR2 SYDVKM. CDR3 sequence: CASSDRISEAFF. Written as DNA, the CDR3 is TGTGCCAGCAGTGATAGAATTTCCGAAGCTTTCTTT.

This clonotype occurred many times. This sequence joins TRBV15 and TRBJ1-5; 7 bases align to TRBD1. Looked up from germline, CDR1 is LNHNV and CDR2 is YYDKDF (reference sequence). This CDR3 comprises 22 residues. The J segment lost 1 base and the V segment lost 3 bases, leaving 24 bases of the junction unmatched. CDR3 in DNA: TGTGCCACCAGCAGGGACTACCGACTGACAGGCAGGGGGAGAAGAAGCAATCAGCCCCAGCATTTT. Amino acids: CATSRDYRLTGRGRRSNQPQHF.